The 26 T cell receptor beta chains below were found in one sample sequenced in a study of blood T cell repertoires in COVID-19. Using immunoSEQ multiplex PCR, the repertoire was profiled, and TCRdb retains in-frame clones only, with some absent. The sample carries 200,000 to 250,000 clones, 86% recorded once. Sequenced material: PBMCs or T cells enriched from blood (not recorded which). These receptors originate from a woman aged 40-49 years with acute COVID-19.

Only a few counts were recorded for this clone. J is TRBJ2-3 and V is TRBV6-4, with 9 nucleotides matching TRBD2. CDR1 is MRHNA, CDR2 SNTAGT, per germline. The CDR3 has 15 residues. The trim removed 6 bases at V and 2 bases at J, leaving 6 bases unmatched. In DNA form, the CDR3 reads TGTGCCAGCAGCGTCAGCGGGGGGTACACAGATACGCAGTATTTT. Encoded protein: CASSVSGGYTDTQYF.

A few counts support this clone. The chain employs TRBV5-5 and TRBJ1-1; TRBD1 is a possible D gene (5 bases). V lost 6 bases and J lost 0, with 9 bases in between. The CDR3 is 13 residues long. Germline assignment: CDR1 SGHKS and CDR2 YYEKEE (reference sequence). CDR3 sequence (DNA): TGTGCCAGCACCTCGGGGGTGAACACTGAAGCTTTCTTT. It specifies CASTSGVNTEAFF.

The chain is built from TRBV2 and TRBJ1-4; D call uncertain. This CDR3 is 13 amino acids long. Trimming took 7 bases from V and 3 from J, leaving 9 bases between them. Germline V CDR1 and CDR2: SNHLY, FYNNEI. CDR3 sequence (DNA): TGTGCCAGCATGAGGAGGGCTAATGAAAAACTGTTTTTT. This codes for CASMRRANEKLFF. The variable domain in full, with the rest retrieved from reference TRBV2 and TRBJ1-4, is EPEVTQTPSHQVTQMGQEVILRCVPISNHLYFYWYRQILGQKVEFLVSFYNNEISEKSEIFDDQFSVERPDGSNFTLKIRSTKLEDSAMYFCASMRRANEKLFFGSGTQLSVL.

The chain couples TRBV29-1 to TRBJ1-1, with D maybe TRBD1 (5 bases). CDR1 is SQVTM and CDR2 is ANQGSEA in the germline V gene. The CDR3 totals 13 residues. Between the trimmed V and J ends, which lost 2 bases and 1 base, there was a span of 8 bases. The CDR3 sequence: CSVESGQNTEAFF. The CDR3 region has the DNA TGCAGCGTTGAATCCGGACAGAACACTGAAGCTTTCTTT.

J is TRBJ1-5 and V is TRBV7-2; tentative D call: TRBD1 (6 bases). CDR1 is SGHTA and CDR2 is FQGNSA in the germline V gene. This CDR3 region has 15 residues. Trimming took off 1 base at V and 7 bases at J, with 14 bases between the two ends. CDR3 residues: CASSLGSQGYQPQHF. DNA for the CDR3: TGTGCCAGCAGCTTAGGGTCACAGGGCTACCAGCCCCAGCATTTT.

The chain combines TRBV19 with TRBJ1-2; D is unclear. The germline V gene encodes CDR1 LNHDA and CDR2 SQIVND (reference sequence). With 1 base removed from V and 8 bases from J, the gap between germline ends came to 11 bases. The CDR3 sequence is 13 residues long. The CDR3 protein is CASSIVSREGYTF. The CDR3 coding sequence is TGTGCCAGTAGTATAGTATCCCGGGAAGGCTACACCTTC.

The V and J genes are TRBV5-1 and TRBJ1-1, with TRBD1 identical over 8 bases. The CDR3 loop spans 13 amino acids. V was pared by 4 bases and J by 8 bases, with 7 bases of the junction left unmatched. Per germline, CDR1 SGHRS and CDR2 YFSETQ. CDR3 coding DNA: TGCGCCAGCAGCGTGACAGGGGACTACGAAGCTTTCTTT. It yields the protein CASSVTGDYEAFF.

J is TRBJ2-1 and V is TRBV6-5; D not certain. There are 13 residues in the CDR3. CDR1 is MNHEY and CDR2 is SVGAGI in the germline V gene. The V gene lost 6 bases and the J gene lost 0 bases, with 6 bases spanning the gap. The DNA for the CDR3 is TGTGCCAGCAGCCCGAGCTCCTACAATGAGCAGTTCTTC. Encoded protein: CASSPSSYNEQFF.

V is TRBV19 and J is TRBJ1-4, with a weak D call TRBD1 (5 bases). The V end was cut by 8 bases, the J end by 2 bases, with 21 bases between. The CDR3 contains 17 residues. From germline, CDR1 is LNHDA and CDR2 SQIVND (reference sequence). The CDR3 spells CASGTGGSKRTNEKLFF. CDR3 nucleotides: TGTGCCAGTGGAACTGGGGGGAGTAAGCGCACTAATGAAAAACTGTTTTTT.

The gene calls are TRBV3-1 (or the pseudogene TRBV3-2) and TRBJ1-3, with D uncertain. CDR1 is LGHDT, CDR2 YNNKEL, per germline (reference sequence). CDR3 length: 16 amino acids. The V end lost 0 bases, the J end lost 6 bases, and 15 bases lay between the germline ends. The CDR3 loop is CASSQDLPRVPNTIYF. The CDR3 DNA sequence: TGTGCCAGCAGCCAAGATCTCCCACGAGTCCCAAACACCATATATTTT.

V and J are TRBV19 and TRBJ1-3; D gene uncertain. Germline CDR1 LNHDA, CDR2 SQIVND (reference sequence). The V gene lost 3 bases and the J gene lost 0 bases, with 6 bases spanning the gap. The CDR3 covers 14 residues. The CDR3 here is CASSIVRSGNTIYF. DNA of the CDR3: TGTGCCAGTAGTATCGTCCGCTCTGGAAACACCATATATTTT.

The J gene is TRBJ2-4, the V gene TRBV27, with TRBD2 matching over 16 bases. V shed 5 bases and J 0 bases; nucleotides not matched to a gene: 7. Germline V gene sequence: CDR1 MNHEY, CDR2 SMNVEV (reference sequence). CDR3 size: 19 residues. The CDR3 protein is CASSQTGTSGGVAKNIQYF. The CDR3 DNA sequence: TGTGCCAGCAGTCAAACCGGGACTAGCGGGGGGGTAGCCAAAAACATTCAGTACTTC.

The chain recombines TRBV11-2 with TRBJ1-2; a possible D gene is TRBD1 (5 bases). Germline V gives CDR1 SGHAT, CDR2 FQNNGV. Trimming took off 1 base at V and 5 bases at J, with 11 bases between the two ends. The length of the CDR3 is 14 residues. The CDR3 loop reads CASSLAGEGYGYTF. Here the CDR3 DNA reads TGTGCCAGCAGCTTAGCGGGGGAAGGGTATGGCTACACCTTC.

The chain joins TRBV2 to TRBJ1-1; D gene unclear. V was trimmed by 2 bases and J by 1 base, leaving 14 bases between them. This CDR3 is 16 amino acids long. Germline CDR1 reads SNHLY; CDR2 reads FYNNEI. The DNA of the CDR3 is TGTGCCAGCAGTGAAAGGCCGTCCCGGGGGAACACTGAAGCTTTCTTT. Protein: CASSERPSRGNTEAFF.

J is TRBJ1-1 and V is TRBV28; no firm D call. CDR1 is MDHEN and CDR2 is SYDVKM in the germline V gene. V was shortened by 6 bases and J by 1 base, with 9 bases between the two germline ends. The CDR3 spans 13 residues. DNA of the CDR3: TGTGCCAGCAGCTGGGGAGAGAACACTGAAGCTTTCTTT. This sequence encodes CASSWGENTEAFF.

The chain couples TRBV10-3 to TRBJ2-3; TRBD2 agrees at 14 bases. The germline V gene encodes CDR1 ENHRY and CDR2 SYGVKD. This CDR3 is built from 17 residues. With 4 bases clipped from V and 1 base from J, the junction kept 4 bases outside the gene matches. The CDR3 DNA is TGTGCCATCAGTGGGCAGACTAGCGGGGGGGGCACAGATACGCAGTATTTT. This encodes CAISGQTSGGGTDTQYF.

This clone has ten or more counts. Other DNA sequences within the sample encode an identical CDR3. The chain links TRBV18 to TRBJ1-1; possible D gene TRBD1, 5 bases. The CDR3 spans 13 residues. The germline CDR1 and CDR2 sequences are KGHSH and LQKENI. The ends were cut back, 3 bases at V and 3 bases at J, with 8 bases in the middle. The CDR3 DNA reads TGTGCCAGCTCACCTACGGGGGACACTGAAGCTTTCTTT. Amino acid sequence: CASSPTGDTEAFF.

Worth noting for this clone: Mismatch with germline at one junction end may stem from a read error. The chain combines TRBV10-2 with TRBJ1-1; weak D call: TRBD1 (5 bases). This CDR3 region has 13 residues. In germline, CDR1 is WSHSY, CDR2 SAAADI. CDR3 nucleotides: TGCGCCGGCAGGGAAGAGGCGAACACTGAAGCTTTCTTT. Its translation is CAGREEANTEAFF.

The chain has TRBV7-8 and TRBJ2-3; the match to TRBD2 covers 14 bases. In germline, CDR1 is SGHVS, CDR2 FQNEAQ. This CDR3 spans 16 amino acids. V shed 2 bases and J 4 bases; nucleotides not matched to a gene: 2. The CDR3: CASSLWTSGGSDTQYF. CDR3 in DNA: TGTGCCAGCAGCTTATGGACTAGCGGGGGGTCAGATACGCAGTATTTT.

The J gene is TRBJ2-3, the V gene TRBV7-9, with 9 bases that match TRBD2. V shed 8 bases and J 2 bases; nucleotides not matched to a gene: 14. The CDR3 consists of 17 residues. The germline gives CDR1 SEHNR, CDR2 FQNEAQ (reference sequence). This chain's CDR3 is CASFGSGGTDPTDTQYF. The DNA for the CDR3 is TGTGCCAGCTTTGGGAGCGGGGGGACGGATCCCACAGATACGCAGTATTTT.

This clone has just one count. The V call is TRBV10-2, the J call TRBJ1-2; 8 nucleotides align to TRBD1. The CDR3 is 15 residues long. The V and J ends lost 0 bases and 7 bases, in that order; junction bases with no gene match: 7. Germline-derived CDR1 and CDR2 are WSHSY and SAAADI. CDR3 residues: CASSESGRGTGGYTF. The CDR3 DNA is TGCGCCAGCAGTGAGTCGGGCAGGGGGACAGGTGGCTACACCTTC.

V and J are TRBV5-1 and TRBJ2-2, with 9 bases identical to TRBD2. Trimming removed 7 bases from V and 4 bases from J; junction bases left unmatched: 8. This CDR3 is 15 amino acids long. Germline loops: CDR1 SGHRS, CDR2 YFSETQ. The CDR3 DNA sequence: TGCGCCAGCTCTTTCGGGACTAGCATCACCGGGGAGCTGTTTTTT. Protein product: CASSFGTSITGELFF.

There are a few counts of this clone. The V and J genes are TRBV28 and TRBJ2-6; possibly TRBD1 for D (6 bases). Germline V gives CDR1 MDHEN, CDR2 SYDVKM. The CDR3 is made up of 15 amino acids. The V end lost 9 bases, the J end lost 3 bases, and 15 bases lay between the germline ends. The CDR3 sequence: CASTSQGNGANVLTF. The CDR3 nucleotides read TGTGCCAGTACATCCCAGGGGAATGGGGCCAACGTCCTGACTTTC.

The V gene is TRBV5-6, the J gene TRBJ1-3; TRBD1 matches 9 bases. The CDR3 loop spans 16 amino acids. V trimming: 3 bases; J trimming: 4 bases; junction bases outside the gene matches: 8. The germline gives CDR1 SGHDT, CDR2 YYEEEE. The CDR3 DNA reads TGTGCCAGCAGCTCGCGAGGGACAGGGAACGGAAACACCATATATTTT. Translated, it gives CASSSRGTGNGNTIYF.

The chain has TRBV25-1 and TRBJ1-2; TRBD1 is a possible D gene (6 bases). Germline V gives CDR1 MGHDK, CDR2 SYGVNS. CDR3 length equals 14 residues. V lost 4 bases and J lost 8, with 17 bases in between. DNA of the CDR3: TGTGCCAGCAGTGCCCGGACAGAGGGGTCGGGCTACACCTTC. As protein: CASSARTEGSGYTF.

This CDR3 reads CASSIGTGLVDTQYF. The CDR3 DNA is TGTGCCAGTAGTATAGGGACAGGTTTAGTAGATACGCAGTATTTT. The V and J genes are TRBV19 and TRBJ2-3; 7 nucleotides agree with TRBD1. The CDR3 totals 15 residues. Germline V gene data show CDR1 as LNHDA and CDR2 as SQIVND (reference sequence). J lost 5 bases, V lost 1 base, and 6 bases had no gene match.